This T cell receptor (beta chain) was identified in a study of control samples from healthy donors and cancer patients (dated by TCRdb to the early 2020s). This clone was picked up a small number of times. Its binding antigen is unknown. No much larger clone exists at a distance of one base, and base qualities are not known. The germline V gene (reference sequence) gives CDR1 as MNHEY and CDR2 as SMNVEV. Germline trimming: 8 bases from V, 1 base from J; junction bases outside gene matches: 5. The CDR3 runs 14 residues from the cysteine to the phenylalanine. Only the CDR3 region is kept as DNA, spanning 42 bases read in frame from base 1. Library preparation used the immunoSEQ multiplex PCR assay. Imported from immuneACCESS, the table was reduced by TCRdb to in-frame sequences with V and J called. These copies leave out some clones; in studies compared against another copy, an unresolved V gene accounts for under half, and the cause of the remainder is not known. For this sample there are 100,000 to 150,000 clones; around nine tenths appear just once. The top ten clonotypes cover roughly 3.2% of the sample.

The clonotype originates from a man between 50 and 59 years old in good health. The specimen was blood. The chain uses TRBV27 and TRBJ2-3; 8 bases in the middle match TRBD2. The CDR3 protein: CASQLAAGTDTQYF. The nucleotide sequence is TGTGCCAGCCAACTAGCGGCGGGCACAGATACGCAGTATTTT.